The 13 T cell receptor beta chains below were found in one sample sequenced in a study of blood T cell repertoires in COVID-19 (TCRdb year 2020). Library prep was done by the immunoSEQ multiplex PCR assay. TCRdb obtained this table from immuneACCESS and retained in-frame rearrangements with V and J assigned. These tables miss some clones; where compared with another copy, unresolved V genes account for less than half of the shortfall, and the remainder is unexplained. For this sample there are under 95,000 clones; roughly 86% appear just once. In total, the top ten clones hold 0.95% to 1.5% of the sample. Sequenced input: peripheral blood. The receptors shown here come from a woman of 80 years or more with acute or convalescent COVID-19.

This sequence joins TRBV3-1 (or the pseudogene TRBV3-2) and TRBJ2-5, with D uncertain. This CDR3 is built from 13 residues. V lost 4 bases to trimming and J lost 1 base, with 7 bases between them. The germline V gene has CDR1 LGHDT and CDR2 YNNKEL (reference sequence). CDR3 coding DNA: TGTGCCAGCAGCCTATCACTCCAAGAGACCCAGTACTTC. Translating it yields CASSLSLQETQYF.

This clone was seen more than once but under ten times. The sample carries other DNA sequences with the same CDR3. J is TRBJ2-5 and V is TRBV5-1, with a weak D call TRBD2 (7 bases). The germline V and J ends were trimmed by 2 bases and 5 bases, with 10 bases remaining between them. CDR3 length: 13 amino acids. Germline values: CDR1 SGHRS, CDR2 YFSETQ. DNA of the CDR3: TGCGCCAGCAGCTTCGGGGGGCTGGAGACCCAGTACTTC. Residues: CASSFGGLETQYF.

The chain is built from TRBV6-5 and TRBJ1-1; 12 positions match TRBD1. Germline values: CDR1 MNHEY, CDR2 SVGAGI. With V trimmed by 7 bases and J by 9 bases, 9 bases remained unmatched. This CDR3 has 14 amino acids. The CDR3, as DNA: TGTGCCAGCATCGGCCCGGGACAGGGGGCGAAAGCTTTCTTT. The encoded protein is CASIGPGQGAKAFF.

The V gene is TRBV14, the J gene TRBJ2-6; TRBD1 agrees at 11 bases. In germline, CDR1 is SGHDN, CDR2 FVKESK. The trim removed 4 bases at V and 4 bases at J, leaving 9 bases unmatched. The CDR3 loop spans 18 amino acids. DNA of the CDR3: TGTGCCAGCAGCCGATTCGGACAGGGGGCGCGGGGGGCCAACGTCCTGACTTTC. It specifies CASSRFGQGARGANVLTF.

This clone was observed once. The J gene is TRBJ2-3, the V gene TRBV29-1, with D perhaps TRBD2 (5 bases). This CDR3 spans 15 amino acids. Germline loops: CDR1 SQVTM, CDR2 ANQGSEA. The ends were cut back, 0 bases at V and 0 bases at J, with 10 bases in the middle. This CDR3 reads CSVEDVKRSTDTQYF. CDR3 in DNA: TGCAGCGTTGAAGATGTAAAGCGGAGCACAGATACGCAGTATTTT.

The gene calls are TRBV11-3 and TRBJ2-1, with D possibly matching TRBD1 (6 bases). Trimming cost V 5 bases and J 5 bases, with 13 bases left between them. Germline CDR1 and CDR2: SGHNT and YENEEA. The CDR3 extends over 14 amino acids. DNA of the CDR3: TGTGCCAGCAGCCCAGGGGCGAAAGACAATGAGCAGTTCTTC. Its translation is CASSPGAKDNEQFF.

The chain carries TRBV6-2 or TRBV6-3 and TRBJ1-2; possible D gene TRBD1, 6 bases. CDR3 length: 15 amino acids. Trimming stripped 2 bases from V and 8 bases from J, with 18 bases between. Germline CDR1 MNHEY, CDR2 SVGEGT. CDR3 DNA sequence: TGTGCCAGCAGTTACCTCGGACAGACGAACAAAGGCTACACCTTC. Its protein product is CASSYLGQTNKGYTF.

The sample holds one count of this clone. The chain combines TRBV7-2 with TRBJ2-3; 12 positions agree with TRBD2. Germline values: CDR1 SGHTA, CDR2 FQGNSA. This CDR3 contains 16 residues. V lost 5 bases and J lost 3; bases outside the gene matches: 6. This CDR3 reads CASSPTLAGGTDTQYF. Here the CDR3 DNA reads TGTGCCAGCAGCCCAACACTAGCGGGAGGAACAGATACGCAGTATTTT.

J is TRBJ1-4 and V is TRBV5-1; 9 bases fit TRBD1. Germline loops: CDR1 SGHRS, CDR2 YFSETQ. This CDR3 contains 15 residues. Unmatched junction bases numbered 2, after V lost 0 bases and J lost 5 bases. CDR3: CASSLDGQGNEKLFF. The CDR3, as DNA: TGCGCCAGCAGCTTGGACGGACAGGGGAATGAAAAACTGTTTTTT.

The chain has TRBV19 and TRBJ1-6, with 7 bases aligning to TRBD1. The CDR3 has 16 amino acids. Per the germline V gene, CDR1 is LNHDA and CDR2 is SQIVND (reference sequence). The V gene end was trimmed by 1 base and the J gene end by 4 bases; junction bases not matched to a gene: 4. The CDR3 here is CASSIGTGLYNSPLHF. The CDR3, as DNA: TGTGCCAGTAGTATAGGGACAGGTCTTTATAATTCACCCCTCCACTTT. The variable domain in full, completed from reference TRBV19 and TRBJ1-6, reads DGGITQSPKYLFRKEGQNVTLSCEQNLNHDAMYWYRQDPGQGLRLIYYSQIVNDFQKGDIAEGYSVSREKKESFPLTVTSAQKNPTAFYLCASSIGTGLYNSPLHFGNGTRLTVT.

The rearrangement joins TRBV25-1 to TRBJ1-2, with TRBD1 as a possible D gene (5 bases). Per the germline V gene, CDR1 is MGHDK and CDR2 is SYGVNS. Trimming removed 7 bases from V and 8 bases from J, with 14 bases in between. The CDR3 is made up of 12 amino acids. The DNA of the CDR3 is TGTGCCAGCAAAGAAGGGGCTGAAGGCTACACCTTC. This sequence encodes CASKEGAEGYTF.

The chain uses TRBV2 and TRBJ2-1, with a tentative D call TRBD2 (7 bases). This CDR3 has 15 residues. V gave up 6 bases and J gave up 6 bases, with 18 bases separating them. The germline gives CDR1 SNHLY, CDR2 FYNNEI. CDR3 bases: TGTGCCAGCAGGGCTAGGGAGGGAGGGGGCAATGAGCAGTTCTTC. Translation gives CASRAREGGGNEQFF.

This sequence joins TRBV6-5 and TRBJ1-1; tentatively, D is TRBD1 (5 bases). Germline V lookup: CDR1 MNHEY, CDR2 SVGAGI. The V and J ends lost 5 bases and 5 bases respectively, with 18 bases between them. The length of the CDR3 is 15 residues. The DNA of the CDR3 is TGTGCCAGCAGTCCCAGGGACTCCAGAAGGACTGAAGCTTTCTTT. Translation: CASSPRDSRRTEAFF.